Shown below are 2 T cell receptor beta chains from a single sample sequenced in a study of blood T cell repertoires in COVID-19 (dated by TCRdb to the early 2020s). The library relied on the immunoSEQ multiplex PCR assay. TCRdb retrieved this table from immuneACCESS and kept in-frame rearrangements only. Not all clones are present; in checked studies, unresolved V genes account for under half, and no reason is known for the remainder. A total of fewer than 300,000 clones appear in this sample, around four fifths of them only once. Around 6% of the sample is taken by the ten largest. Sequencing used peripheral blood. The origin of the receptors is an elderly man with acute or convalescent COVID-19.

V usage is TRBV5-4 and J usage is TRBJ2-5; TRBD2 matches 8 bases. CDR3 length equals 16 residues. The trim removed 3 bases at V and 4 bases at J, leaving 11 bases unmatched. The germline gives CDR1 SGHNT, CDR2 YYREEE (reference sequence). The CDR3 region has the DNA TGTGCCAGCAGCTCGAGGAAGCGGGAGATAGGAGAGACCCAGTACTTC. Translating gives CASSSRKREIGETQYF.

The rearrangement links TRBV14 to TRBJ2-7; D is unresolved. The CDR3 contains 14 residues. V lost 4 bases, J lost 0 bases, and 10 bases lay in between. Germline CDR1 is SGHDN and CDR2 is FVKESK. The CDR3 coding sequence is TGTGCCAGCAGCCCTATCGTTCCCTCCTACGAGCAGTACTTC. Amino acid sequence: CASSPIVPSYEQYF.